The TCR beta chain described here comes from a study of shared clonotypes between healthy human individuals. Method: immunoSEQ multiplex PCR; TCRdb's copy keeps in-frame clones and lacks some. The sample carries more than 900,000 clones, 75% to 80% recorded once. CDR1 MDHEN and CDR2 SYDVKM come from the germline V gene. The CDR3 is 16 residues long. V was pared by 5 bases and J by 6 bases, with 19 bases between. This clone has a handful of counts. The source is a man in his late teens or twenties in good health. Some clones in this sample may be carry-over from other donors' samples. The rearrangement joins TRBV28 to TRBJ2-2; tentative D call: TRBD1 (7 bases). Material: memory CD4+ T cells from PBMCs. The subset denotes: CD45RA-negative fraction. The CDR3 reads CASSLPGGQRAGELFF. CDR3 sequence (DNA): TGTGCCAGCAGTCTCCCCGGGGGACAGCGGGCCGGGGAGCTGTTTTTT.